This T cell receptor (beta chain) was sequenced during a study of control samples from healthy donors and cancer patients. Assay: immunoSEQ multiplex PCR; the TCRdb copy retains only in-frame clones and omits some. The listing records about 200,000 clones. Sequenced sample: blood. The clonotype was recovered from a woman aged 25 to 39 in good health.

Here the CDR3 DNA reads TGTGCCAGCAGCCCCACGGCCCAAATGTCAGCTTTCTTT. It yields the protein CASSPTAQMSAFF. The gene calls are TRBV12-3 or TRBV12-4 and TRBJ1-1; D is ambiguous. Trimming took off 6 bases at V and 10 bases at J, with 18 bases between the two ends. This CDR3 contains 13 residues.